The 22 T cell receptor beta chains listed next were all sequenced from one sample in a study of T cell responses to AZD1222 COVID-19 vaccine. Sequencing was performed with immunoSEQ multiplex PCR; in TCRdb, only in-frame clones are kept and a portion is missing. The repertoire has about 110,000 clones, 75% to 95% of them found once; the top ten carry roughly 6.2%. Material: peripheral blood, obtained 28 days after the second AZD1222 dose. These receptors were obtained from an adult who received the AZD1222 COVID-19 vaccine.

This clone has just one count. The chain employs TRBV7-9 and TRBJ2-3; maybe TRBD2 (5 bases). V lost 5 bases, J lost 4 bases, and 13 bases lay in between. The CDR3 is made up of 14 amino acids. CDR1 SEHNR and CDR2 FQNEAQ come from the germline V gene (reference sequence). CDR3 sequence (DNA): TGTGCCAGCAGCCGTAGGCGGGCCCCAGATACGCAGTATTTT. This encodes CASSRRRAPDTQYF.

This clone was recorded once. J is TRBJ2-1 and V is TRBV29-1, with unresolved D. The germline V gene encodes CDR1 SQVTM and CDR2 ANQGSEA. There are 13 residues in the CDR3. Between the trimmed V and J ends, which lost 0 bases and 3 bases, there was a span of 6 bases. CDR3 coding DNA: TGCAGCGTTGAAGAGGGGAACTACAATGAGCAGTTCTTC. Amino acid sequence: CSVEEGNYNEQFF.

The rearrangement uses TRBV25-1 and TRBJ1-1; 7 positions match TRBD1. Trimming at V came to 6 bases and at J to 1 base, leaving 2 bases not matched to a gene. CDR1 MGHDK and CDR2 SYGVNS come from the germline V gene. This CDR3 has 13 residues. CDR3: CASRRTGNTEAFF. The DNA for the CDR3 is TGTGCCAGCAGGAGGACAGGGAACACTGAAGCTTTCTTT.

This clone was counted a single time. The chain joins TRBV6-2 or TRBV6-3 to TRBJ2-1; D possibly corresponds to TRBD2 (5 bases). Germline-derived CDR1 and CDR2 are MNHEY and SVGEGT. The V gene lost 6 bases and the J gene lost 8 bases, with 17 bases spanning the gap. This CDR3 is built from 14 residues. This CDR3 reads CASSPGKDSDEQFF. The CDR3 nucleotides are TGTGCCAGCAGCCCCGGAAAGGACTCGGATGAGCAGTTCTTC.

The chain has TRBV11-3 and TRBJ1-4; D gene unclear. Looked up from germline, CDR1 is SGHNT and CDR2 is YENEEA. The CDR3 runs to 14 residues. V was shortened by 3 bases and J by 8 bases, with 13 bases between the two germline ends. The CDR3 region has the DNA TGTGCCAGCAGCTTTGGGGAGGAACCCGAAAAACTGTTTTTT. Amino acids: CASSFGEEPEKLFF.

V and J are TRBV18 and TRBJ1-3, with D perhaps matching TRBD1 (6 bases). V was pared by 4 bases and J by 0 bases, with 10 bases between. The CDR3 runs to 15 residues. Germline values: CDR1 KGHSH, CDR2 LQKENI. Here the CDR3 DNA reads TGTGCCAGCTCACAGGACAGTATCTCTGGAAACACCATATATTTT. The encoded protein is CASSQDSISGNTIYF.

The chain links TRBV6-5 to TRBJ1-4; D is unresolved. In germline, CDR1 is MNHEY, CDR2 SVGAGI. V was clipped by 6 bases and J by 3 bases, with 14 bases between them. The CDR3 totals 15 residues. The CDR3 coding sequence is TGTGCCAGCAGCAAAGACCCAGCGGCTAATGAAAAACTGTTTTTT. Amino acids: CASSKDPAANEKLFF.

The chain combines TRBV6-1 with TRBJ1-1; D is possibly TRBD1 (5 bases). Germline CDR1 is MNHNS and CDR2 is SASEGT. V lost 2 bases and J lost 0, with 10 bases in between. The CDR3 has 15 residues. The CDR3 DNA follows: TGTGCCAGCAGTGAATTACCAGGGATGAACACTGAAGCTTTCTTT. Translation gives CASSELPGMNTEAFF.

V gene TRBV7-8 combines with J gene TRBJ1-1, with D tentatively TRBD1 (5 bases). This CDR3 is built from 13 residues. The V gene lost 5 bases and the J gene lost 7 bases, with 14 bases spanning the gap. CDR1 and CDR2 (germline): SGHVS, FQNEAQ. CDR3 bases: TGTGCCAGCAGCCGCGACAGACAAGTTGAAGCTTTCTTT. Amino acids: CASSRDRQVEAFF.

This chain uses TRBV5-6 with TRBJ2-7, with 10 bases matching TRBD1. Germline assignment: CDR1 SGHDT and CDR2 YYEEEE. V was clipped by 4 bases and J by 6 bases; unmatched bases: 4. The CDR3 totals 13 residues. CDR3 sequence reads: CASSGGQGGEQYF. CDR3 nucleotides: TGTGCCAGCAGCGGTGGACAGGGGGGCGAGCAGTACTTC.

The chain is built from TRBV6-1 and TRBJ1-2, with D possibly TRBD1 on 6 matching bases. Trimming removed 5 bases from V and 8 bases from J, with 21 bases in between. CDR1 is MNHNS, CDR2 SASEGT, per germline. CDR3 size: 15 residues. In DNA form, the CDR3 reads TGTGCCAGCAGTAAAGGCGCAGGGGAGCTTGGGGGCTACACCTTC. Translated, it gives CASSKGAGELGGYTF.

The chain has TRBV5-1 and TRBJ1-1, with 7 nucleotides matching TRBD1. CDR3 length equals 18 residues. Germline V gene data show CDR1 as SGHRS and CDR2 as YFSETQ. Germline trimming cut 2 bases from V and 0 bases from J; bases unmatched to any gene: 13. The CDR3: CASSLDGPTGSMNTEAFF. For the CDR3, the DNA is TGCGCCAGCAGCTTAGACGGGCCGACAGGGTCGATGAACACTGAAGCTTTCTTT.

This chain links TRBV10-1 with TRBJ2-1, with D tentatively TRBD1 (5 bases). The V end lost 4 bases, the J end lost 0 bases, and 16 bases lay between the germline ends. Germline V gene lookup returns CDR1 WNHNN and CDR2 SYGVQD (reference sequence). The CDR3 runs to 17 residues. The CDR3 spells CASSAFRAGHSYNEQFF. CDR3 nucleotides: TGCGCCAGCAGTGCGTTTCGGGCAGGGCACTCCTACAATGAGCAGTTCTTC.

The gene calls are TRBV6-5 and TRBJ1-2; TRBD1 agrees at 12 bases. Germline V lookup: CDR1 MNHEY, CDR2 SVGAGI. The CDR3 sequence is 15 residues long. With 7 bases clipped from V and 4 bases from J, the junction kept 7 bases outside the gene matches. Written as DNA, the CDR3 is TGTGCCAGCAAAAAAGGGGGACAGGGGGCCTATGGCTACACCTTC. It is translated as CASKKGGQGAYGYTF.

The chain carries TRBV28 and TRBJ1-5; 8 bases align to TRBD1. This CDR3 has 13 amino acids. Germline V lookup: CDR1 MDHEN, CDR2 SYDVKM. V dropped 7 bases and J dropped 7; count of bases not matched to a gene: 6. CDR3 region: CASTGGAGQPQHF. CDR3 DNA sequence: TGTGCCAGCACAGGGGGCGCAGGACAGCCCCAGCATTTT. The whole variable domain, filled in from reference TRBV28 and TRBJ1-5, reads DVKVTQSSRYLVKRTGEKVFLECVQDMDHENMFWYRQDPGLGLRLIYFSYDVKMKEKGDIPEGYSVSREKKERFSLILESASTNQTSMYLCASTGGAGQPQHFGDGTRLSIL.

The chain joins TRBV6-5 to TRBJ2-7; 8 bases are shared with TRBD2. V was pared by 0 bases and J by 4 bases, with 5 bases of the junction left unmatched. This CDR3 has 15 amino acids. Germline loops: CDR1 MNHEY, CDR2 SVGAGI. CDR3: CASSYSSGGVYEQYF. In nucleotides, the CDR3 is TGTGCCAGCAGTTACTCGAGCGGGGGCGTTTACGAGCAGTACTTC.

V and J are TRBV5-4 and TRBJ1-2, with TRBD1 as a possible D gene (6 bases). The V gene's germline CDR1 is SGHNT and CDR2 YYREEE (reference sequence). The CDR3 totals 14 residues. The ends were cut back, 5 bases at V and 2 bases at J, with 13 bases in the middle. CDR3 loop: CASSSGATNYGYTF. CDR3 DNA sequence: TGTGCCAGCAGTTCGGGGGCAACAAACTATGGCTACACCTTC.

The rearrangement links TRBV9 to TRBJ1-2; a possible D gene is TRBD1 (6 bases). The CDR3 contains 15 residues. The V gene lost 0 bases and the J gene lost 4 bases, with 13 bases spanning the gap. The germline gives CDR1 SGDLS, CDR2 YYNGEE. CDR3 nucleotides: TGTGCCAGCAGCGTAGGATGGGGGGCCCCCTATGGCTACACCTTC. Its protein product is CASSVGWGAPYGYTF.

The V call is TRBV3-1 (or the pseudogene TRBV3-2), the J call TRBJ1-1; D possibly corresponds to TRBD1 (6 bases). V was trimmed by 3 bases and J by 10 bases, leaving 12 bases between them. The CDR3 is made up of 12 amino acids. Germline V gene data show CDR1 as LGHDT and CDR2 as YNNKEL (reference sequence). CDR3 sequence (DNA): TGTGCCAGCAGCCACGACAGGACCCCAGCTTTCTTT. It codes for CASSHDRTPAFF.

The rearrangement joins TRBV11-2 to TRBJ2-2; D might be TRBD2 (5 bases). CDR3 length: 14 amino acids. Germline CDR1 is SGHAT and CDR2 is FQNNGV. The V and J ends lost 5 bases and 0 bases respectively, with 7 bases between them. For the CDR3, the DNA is TGTGCCAGCAGCCGAGCGGCGAACACCGGGGAGCTGTTTTTT. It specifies CASSRAANTGELFF.

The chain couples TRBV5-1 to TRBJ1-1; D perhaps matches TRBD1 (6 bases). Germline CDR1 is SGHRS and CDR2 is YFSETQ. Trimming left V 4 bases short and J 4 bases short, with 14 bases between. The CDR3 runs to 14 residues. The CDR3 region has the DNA TGCGCCAGCAGCCTGAGGGGGGCGCGCACTGAAGCTTTCTTT. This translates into CASSLRGARTEAFF.

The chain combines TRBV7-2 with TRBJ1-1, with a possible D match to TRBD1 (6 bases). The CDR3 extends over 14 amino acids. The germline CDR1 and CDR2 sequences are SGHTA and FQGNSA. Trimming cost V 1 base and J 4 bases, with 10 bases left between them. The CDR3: CASSLVGASTEAFF. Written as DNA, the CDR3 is TGTGCCAGCAGCTTAGTGGGGGCGAGCACTGAAGCTTTCTTT.